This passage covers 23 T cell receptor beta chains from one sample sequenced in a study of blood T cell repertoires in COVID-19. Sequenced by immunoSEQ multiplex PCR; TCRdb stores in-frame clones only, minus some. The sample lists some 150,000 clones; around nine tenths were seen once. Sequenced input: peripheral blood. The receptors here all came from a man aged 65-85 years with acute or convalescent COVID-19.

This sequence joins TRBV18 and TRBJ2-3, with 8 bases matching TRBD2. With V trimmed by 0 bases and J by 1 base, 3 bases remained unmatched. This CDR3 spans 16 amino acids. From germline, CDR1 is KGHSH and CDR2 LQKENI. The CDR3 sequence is CASSPPTSAGTDTQYF. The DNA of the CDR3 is TGTGCCAGCTCACCACCGACTAGCGCCGGCACAGATACGCAGTATTTT.

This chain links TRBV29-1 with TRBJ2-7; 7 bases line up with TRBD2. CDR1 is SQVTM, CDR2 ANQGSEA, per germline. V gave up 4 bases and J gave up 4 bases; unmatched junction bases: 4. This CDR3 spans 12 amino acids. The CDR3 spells CSVVGGGYEQYF. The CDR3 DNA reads TGCAGCGTTGTTGGGGGGGGTTACGAGCAGTACTTC.

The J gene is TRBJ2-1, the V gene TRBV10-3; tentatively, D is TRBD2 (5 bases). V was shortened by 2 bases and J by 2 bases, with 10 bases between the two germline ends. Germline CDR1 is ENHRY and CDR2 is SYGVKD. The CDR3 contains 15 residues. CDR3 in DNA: TGTGCCATCAGTGAGAGGGAGTTAGCCTACAATGAGCAGTTCTTC. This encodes CAISERELAYNEQFF.

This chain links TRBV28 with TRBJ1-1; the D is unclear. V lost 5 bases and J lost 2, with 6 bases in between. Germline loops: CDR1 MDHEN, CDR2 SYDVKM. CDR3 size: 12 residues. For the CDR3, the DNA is TGTGCCAGCAGTAGTACTAACACTGAAGCTTTCTTT. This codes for CASSSTNTEAFF.

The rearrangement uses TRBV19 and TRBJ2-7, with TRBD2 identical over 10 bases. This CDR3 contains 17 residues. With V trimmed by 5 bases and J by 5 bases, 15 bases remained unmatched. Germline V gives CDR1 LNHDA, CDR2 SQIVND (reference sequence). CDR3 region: CASSPFPTSGTPHEQYF. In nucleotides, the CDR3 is TGTGCCAGTAGTCCCTTCCCTACTAGCGGGACTCCCCACGAGCAGTACTTC.

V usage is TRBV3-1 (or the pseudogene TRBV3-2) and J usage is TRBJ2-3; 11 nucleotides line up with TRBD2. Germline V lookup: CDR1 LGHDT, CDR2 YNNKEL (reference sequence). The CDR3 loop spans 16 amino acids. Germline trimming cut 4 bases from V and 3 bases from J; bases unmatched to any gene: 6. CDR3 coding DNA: TGTGCCAGCAGCCGCTATCTAGCGGGAGGTACAGATACGCAGTATTTT. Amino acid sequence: CASSRYLAGGTDTQYF.

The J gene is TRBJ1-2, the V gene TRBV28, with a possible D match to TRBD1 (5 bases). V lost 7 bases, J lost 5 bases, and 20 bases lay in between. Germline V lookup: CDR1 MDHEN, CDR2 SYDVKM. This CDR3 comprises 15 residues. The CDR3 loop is CASISPREGPYGYTF. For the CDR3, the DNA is TGTGCCAGCATTTCCCCTAGGGAGGGACCTTATGGCTACACCTTC.

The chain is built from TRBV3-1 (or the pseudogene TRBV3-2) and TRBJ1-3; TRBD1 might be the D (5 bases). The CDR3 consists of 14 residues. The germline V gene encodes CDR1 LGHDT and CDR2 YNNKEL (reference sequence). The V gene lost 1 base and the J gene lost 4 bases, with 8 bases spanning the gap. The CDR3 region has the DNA TGTGCCAGCAGCCAAGCGGCAGGGGGAAACACCATATATTTT. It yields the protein CASSQAAGGNTIYF.

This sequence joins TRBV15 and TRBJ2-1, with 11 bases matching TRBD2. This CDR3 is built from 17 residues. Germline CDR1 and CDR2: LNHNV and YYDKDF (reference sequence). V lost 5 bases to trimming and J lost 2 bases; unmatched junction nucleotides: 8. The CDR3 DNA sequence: TGTGCCACCAGCCGCGGACTAGCGGGCACTACCTACAATGAGCAGTTCTTC. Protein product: CATSRGLAGTTYNEQFF.

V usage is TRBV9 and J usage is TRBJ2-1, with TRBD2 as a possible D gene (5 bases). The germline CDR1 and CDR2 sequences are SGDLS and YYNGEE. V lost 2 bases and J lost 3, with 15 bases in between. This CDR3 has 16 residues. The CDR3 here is CASSVGENPYYNEQFF. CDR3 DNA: TGTGCCAGCAGCGTCGGGGAAAATCCTTACTACAATGAGCAGTTCTTC.

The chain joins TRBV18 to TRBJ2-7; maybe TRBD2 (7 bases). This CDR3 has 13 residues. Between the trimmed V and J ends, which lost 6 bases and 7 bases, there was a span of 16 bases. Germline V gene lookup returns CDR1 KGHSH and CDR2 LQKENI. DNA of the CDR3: TGTGCCAGCTCCCCCGGGGGGCATTGGGAGCAGTACTTC. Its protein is CASSPGGHWEQYF. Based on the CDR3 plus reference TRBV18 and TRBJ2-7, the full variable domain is NAGVMQNPRHLVRRRGQEARLRCSPMKGHSHVYWYRQLPEEGLKFMVYLQKENIIDESGMPKERFSAEFPKEGPSILRIQQVVRGDSAAYFCASSPGGHWEQYFGPGTRLTVT.

The CDR3 reads CASSPPGLNGYTF. Written as DNA, the CDR3 is TGTGCCAGCTCACCCCCAGGACTAAACGGCTACACCTTC. V and J are TRBV18 and TRBJ1-2; D is undetermined. The germline V gene has CDR1 KGHSH and CDR2 LQKENI. V shed 3 bases and J shed 8 bases, with 13 bases lying between them. This CDR3 region has 13 residues.

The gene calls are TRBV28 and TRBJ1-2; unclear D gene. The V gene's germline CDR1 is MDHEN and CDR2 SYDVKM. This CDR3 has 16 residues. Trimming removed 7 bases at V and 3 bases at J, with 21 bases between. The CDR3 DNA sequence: TGTGCCAGCACCACCCTGAGAGAGGGAGGATACTATGGCTACACCTTC. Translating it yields CASTTLREGGYYGYTF.

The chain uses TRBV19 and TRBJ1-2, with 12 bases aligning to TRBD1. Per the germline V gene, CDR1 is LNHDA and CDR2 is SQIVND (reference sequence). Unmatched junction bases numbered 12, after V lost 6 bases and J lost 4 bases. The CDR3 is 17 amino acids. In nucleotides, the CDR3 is TGTGCCAGTAGCCCGGGACAGGGGGCGGCCCGCTTCTATGGCTACACCTTC. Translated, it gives CASSPGQGAARFYGYTF.

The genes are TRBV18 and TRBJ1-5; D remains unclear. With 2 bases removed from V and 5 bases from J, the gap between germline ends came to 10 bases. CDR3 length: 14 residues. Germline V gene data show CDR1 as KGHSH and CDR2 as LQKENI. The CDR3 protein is CASSPISSDQPQHF. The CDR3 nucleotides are TGTGCCAGCTCACCAATTAGCTCCGATCAGCCCCAGCATTTT.

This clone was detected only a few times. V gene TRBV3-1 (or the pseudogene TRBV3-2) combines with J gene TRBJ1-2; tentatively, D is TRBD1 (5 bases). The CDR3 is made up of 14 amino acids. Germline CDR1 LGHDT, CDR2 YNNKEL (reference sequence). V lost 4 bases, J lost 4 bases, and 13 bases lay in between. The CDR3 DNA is TGTGCCAGCAGCCCGGGGGACTCTAGCTATGGCTACACCTTC. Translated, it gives CASSPGDSSYGYTF.

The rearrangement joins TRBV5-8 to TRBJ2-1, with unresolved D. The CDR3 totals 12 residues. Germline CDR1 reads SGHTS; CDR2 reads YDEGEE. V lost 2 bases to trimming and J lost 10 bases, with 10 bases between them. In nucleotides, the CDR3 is TGTGCCAGCAGCTTCGAGGAAGTGGAGCAGTTCTTC. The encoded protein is CASSFEEVEQFF.

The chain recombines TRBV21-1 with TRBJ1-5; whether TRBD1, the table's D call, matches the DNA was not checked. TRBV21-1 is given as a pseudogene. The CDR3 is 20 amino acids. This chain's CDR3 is CASSKNITGTKNPVNQPQHF. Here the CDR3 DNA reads TGTGCCAGCAGCAAGAATATTACCGGGACAAAGAATCCCGTCAATCAGCCCCAGCATTTT.

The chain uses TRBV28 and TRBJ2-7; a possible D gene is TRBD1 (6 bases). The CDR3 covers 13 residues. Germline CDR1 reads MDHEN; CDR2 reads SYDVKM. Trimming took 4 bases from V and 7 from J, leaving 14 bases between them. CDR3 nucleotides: TGTGCCAGCAGTTGGAGGACAGCTCTTGAGCAGTACTTC. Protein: CASSWRTALEQYF.

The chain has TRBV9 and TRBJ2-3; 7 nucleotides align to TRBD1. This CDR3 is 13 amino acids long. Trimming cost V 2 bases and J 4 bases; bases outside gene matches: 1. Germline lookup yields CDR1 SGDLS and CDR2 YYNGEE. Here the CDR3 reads CASSVDRPDTQYF. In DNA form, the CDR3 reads TGTGCCAGCAGCGTGGACAGGCCAGATACGCAGTATTTT.

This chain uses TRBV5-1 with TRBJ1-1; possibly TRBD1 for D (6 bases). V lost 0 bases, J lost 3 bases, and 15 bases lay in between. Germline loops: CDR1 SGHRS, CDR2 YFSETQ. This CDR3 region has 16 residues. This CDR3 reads CASSLVVTTGYTEAFF. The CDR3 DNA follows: TGCGCCAGCAGCTTGGTGGTCACGACAGGCTACACTGAAGCTTTCTTT. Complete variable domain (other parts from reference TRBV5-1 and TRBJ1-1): KAGVTQTPRYLIKTRGQQVTLSCSPISGHRSVSWYQQTPGQGLQFLFEYFSETQRNKGNFPGRFSGRQFSNSRSEMNVSTLELGDSALYLCASSLVVTTGYTEAFFGQGTRLTVV.

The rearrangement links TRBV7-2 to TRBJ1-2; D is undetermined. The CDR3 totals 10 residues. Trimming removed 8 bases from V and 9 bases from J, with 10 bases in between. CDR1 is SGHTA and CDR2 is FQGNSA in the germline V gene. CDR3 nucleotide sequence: TGTGCCAGCGTTGGGGAGAGCTACACCTTC. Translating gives CASVGESYTF.

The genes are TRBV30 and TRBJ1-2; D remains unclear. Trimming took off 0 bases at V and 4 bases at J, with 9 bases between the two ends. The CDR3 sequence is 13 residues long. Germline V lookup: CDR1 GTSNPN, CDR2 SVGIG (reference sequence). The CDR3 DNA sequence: TGTGCCTGGAGTGTGGGCAGCAGCTATGGCTACACCTTC. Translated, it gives CAWSVGSSYGYTF.